The T cell receptor (beta chain) described here comes from a study of identical twins. CDR1 and CDR2 (germline): SGHRS, YFSETQ. J lost 7 bases, V lost 1 base, and 10 bases had no gene match. CDR3 length: 16 amino acids. It was template switching that added a universal primer site, and there were unique molecular identifiers on the cDNA. TCRdb called the 5' RACE reads again in MiXCR, with one record for every CDR3 protein. The sample yields approximately 500,000 distinct CDR3 sequences, approximately 24% seen once. The same data also went into a second study, on T cells expressing NK-cell markers. That study adds: A handful of donors showed these clonotypes also leading the CD3+CD56-NKG2C+ fraction.

Input material: CD4+ T cells sorted from blood. The chain is built from TRBV5-1 and TRBJ2-1; 8 positions match TRBD2. The sequence was collected from a woman aged 18-30 years in good health. Written as DNA, the CDR3 is TGCGCCAGCAGCTTGTTGTCTAGCGGGCACCCTAATGAGCAGTTCTTC. Translated, it gives CASSLLSSGHPNEQFF.